This T cell receptor (beta chain) was identified during a study of blood T cell repertoires in COVID-19. Looking at the study overall: Collection of acute and convalescent COVID-19 samples took place in the United States, Italy and Spain. Nucleic acid was either cDNA or gDNA, and it came from T cells, B-cell-depleted T cells, or PBMCs.

Original methodology: By means of reference gene primer amplification, nucleated cell counts were estimated. Only in-frame clones appear in the TCRdb table, and some are missing; sequencing was by immunoSEQ multiplex PCR. V, J and clone size are those of that table, while D and trimming were read from the DNA. The sample lists a few hundred thousand clones, 86% seen once, with less than 4.5% in the top ten. The sequencing sample was made of peripheral blood. The receptor comes from a man aged 18 to 29 with active or convalescent COVID-19.

The CDR3 sequence: CASSSRDRDEQYF. As DNA, the CDR3 is TGTGCCAGCAGCTCCCGGGACAGGGACGAGCAGTACTTC. This chain uses TRBV7-6 with TRBJ2-7, with 9 bases aligning to TRBD1. The CDR3 runs to 13 residues. V was clipped by 4 bases and J by 5 bases; unmatched bases: 3. The germline CDR1 and CDR2 sequences are SGHVS and FNYEAQ.